This is a list of T cell receptor beta chains from one sample in a study of human T cells and chemical hapten exposure. A single record per CDR3 protein comes from TCRdb applying MiXCR to the RACE reads. Counted here are under 400,000 distinct CDR3 sequences, 4.5% to 5.5% occurring once; the ten biggest clones make up 2% to 3%. The specimen was whole blood, collected in connection with sensitization to the hapten diphenylcyclopropenone (DPC). These receptors were obtained from a woman in her forties or fifties with alopecia areata. Some clones in this sample may be carry-over from other donors' samples. Each CDR3 is given with its conserved first and last residue. D genes are given only for firm matches. Only some rows state a clone size, as once, few, many or a class for expanded clones.

- TRBJ2-1 TRBV21-1 many CARGQSSYNEQFF TGTGCCAGGGGACAAAGCTCCTACAATGAGCAGTTCTTC
- TRBJ2-3 TRBV24-1 many CATSDLGETQYF TGTGCCACCAGTGATTTAGGAGAGACGCAGTATTTT
- TRBJ1-4 TRBV11-2 few CASSPSTLASEKLFF TGTGCCAGCAGCCCATCGACCCTCGCGAGTGAAAAACTGTTTTTT
- TRBJ2-7 TRBV28 - CASSVVFGRLYEQYF TGTGCCAGCAGTGTGGTATTCGGGCGACTCTACGAGCAGTACTTC
- TRBJ2-3 TRBV9 many CASSVGPADTQYF TGTGCCAGCAGCGTAGGGCCAGCAGATACGCAGTATTTT
TRBD1 TRBJ1-1 TRBV20-1 - CSATQGASEAFF TGCAGTGCCACTCAGGGGGCAAGTGAAGCTTTCTTT
- TRBJ2-7 TRBV4-3 few CASSQDPRDLSWNEQYF TGCGCCAGCAGCCAAGATCCCCGGGACCTCTCCTGGAACGAGCAGTACTTC
- TRBJ1-1 TRBV29-1 - CSVMAYKMNTEAFF TGCAGCGTTATGGCATACAAAATGAACACTGAAGCTTTCTTT
TRBD1 TRBJ1-6 TRBV9 - CASSPVPGQGYNSPLHF TGTGCCAGCAGCCCAGTCCCAGGACAGGGTTATAATTCACCCCTCCACTTT
- TRBJ1-5 TRBV6-6 few CASSWSGGSNQPQHF TGTGCCAGCAGTTGGTCGGGGGGTAGCAATCAGCCCCAGCATTTT
- TRBJ2-2 TRBV27 many CASSFEGRTGELFF TGTGCCAGCAGTTTCGAAGGGAGGACCGGGGAGCTGTTTTTT
- TRBJ2-1 TRBV20-1 few CSADDQYNEQFF TGCAGTGCTGATGACCAGTACAATGAGCAGTTCTTC
- TRBJ2-1 TRBV2 many CASSAEKDNEQFF TGTGCCAGCAGTGCCGAAAAAGACAATGAGCAGTTCTTC
- TRBJ2-5 TRBV9 many CASSPLGNRETQYF TGTGCCAGCAGCCCTTTGGGAAATCGAGAGACCCAGTACTTC
- TRBJ1-5 TRBV3-1 - CASSQVRAGQPQHF TGTGCCAGCAGCCAAGTCCGAGCGGGTCAGCCCCAGCATTTT
- TRBJ2-2 TRBV24-1 many CATSRQGTTNTGELFF TGTGCCACCAGTCGACAGGGGACTACGAACACCGGGGAGCTGTTTTTT
- TRBJ1-2 TRBV4-3 many CASSQDVGGGYGYTF TGCGCCAGCAGCCAAGATGTCGGAGGGGGCTATGGCTACACCTTC
- TRBJ2-3 TRBV28 many CASSLWTPGYTQYF TGTGCCAGCAGTTTATGGACCCCAGGGTATACGCAGTATTTT
- TRBJ1-4 TRBV20-1 - CSAPGVNNEKLFF TGCAGTGCTCCCGGGGTTAACAATGAAAAACTGTTTTTT
TRBD1 TRBJ2-5 TRBV5-1 many CASSLEGAQETQYF TGCGCCAGCAGCTTGGAGGGGGCGCAAGAGACCCAGTACTTC
- TRBJ1-1 TRBV5-1 many CASNEGTVNTEAFF TGCGCCAGCAACGAAGGGACGGTTAACACTGAAGCTTTCTTT
TRBD1 TRBJ1-2 TRBV6-2/TRBV6-3 many CASSPGQGWANYGYTF TGTGCCAGCAGTCCCGGACAGGGATGGGCTAACTATGGCTACACCTTC
- TRBJ1-1 TRBV4-2 many CASSQGLHGEAFF TGTGCCAGCAGCCAAGGGCTTCATGGTGAAGCTTTCTTT
- TRBJ1-1 TRBV27 many CASSALGSEAFF TGTGCCAGCAGTGCATTGGGATCTGAAGCTTTCTTT
- TRBJ2-3 TRBV10-3 - CAISESARAQYF TGTGCCATCAGTGAGTCGGCTAGGGCGCAGTATTTT
- TRBJ1-5 TRBV29-1 many CSVRMGQFGIGNQPQHF TGCAGCGTTCGTATGGGGCAGTTCGGAATAGGCAATCAGCCCCAGCATTTT
- TRBJ1-1 TRBV5-1 - CASSLAMGGTEAFF TGCGCCAGCAGCTTGGCCATGGGGGGCACTGAAGCTTTCTTT
- TRBJ1-2 TRBV27 many CASMESGTNYGYTF TGTGCCAGCATGGAATCAGGCACTAACTATGGCTACACCTTC
- TRBJ2-1 TRBV3-1 - CASSQDSPLQGLGYNEQFF TGTGCCAGCAGCCAAGATTCCCCCCTACAGGGTTTGGGCTACAATGAGCAGTTCTTC
- TRBJ2-3 TRBV15 few CATSRPRGGDTDTQYF TGTGCCACCAGCCGTCCACGGGGCGGAGACACAGATACGCAGTATTTT
TRBD2 TRBJ2-7 TRBV7-2 many CASSLARSGGLSEQYF TGTGCCAGCAGCTTAGCGCGTAGCGGGGGCCTATCGGAGCAGTACTTC
TRBD2 TRBJ2-4 TRBV29-1 many CSVTSGRPLDIQYF TGCAGCGTTACGAGCGGGAGGCCCCTGGACATTCAGTACTTC
- TRBJ2-2 TRBV12-3/TRBV12-4 many CASSQSSTGELFF TGTGCCAGCAGCCAGTCTAGCACCGGGGAGCTGTTTTTT
- TRBJ1-3 TRBV12-3/TRBV12-4 few CASSFVGGRNTIYF TGTGCCAGCAGTTTTGTAGGGGGACGAAACACCATATATTTT
- TRBJ2-3 TRBV20-1 many CSASPVTGGTDTQYF TGCAGTGCTAGTCCCGTAACTGGCGGCACAGATACGCAGTATTTT
- TRBJ1-1 TRBV7-6 many CASSLGGWTEAFF TGTGCCAGCAGCTTAGGCGGTTGGACTGAAGCTTTCTTT
- TRBJ1-5 TRBV2 few CASSESWGNQPQHF TGTGCCAGCAGTGAATCTTGGGGCAATCAGCCCCAGCATTTT
- TRBJ2-2 TRBV30 - CAWSVVAANTGELFF TGTGCCTGGAGTGTTGTAGCGGCGAACACCGGGGAGCTGTTTTTT
TRBD2 TRBJ2-3 TRBV28 - CASSFVPRSTGTSGRAGGTDTQYF TGTGCCAGCAGTTTCGTTCCCAGATCTACCGGGACTAGCGGGAGGGCCGGGGGCACAGATACGCAGTATTTT
TRBD2 TRBJ2-3 TRBV6-5 - CAASRAGGRGDTQYF TGTGCCGCATCAAGAGCGGGAGGGCGGGGAGATACGCAGTATTTT
TRBD1 TRBJ1-1 TRBV10-3 many CAISEPGTAEDTEAFF TGTGCCATCAGTGAGCCTGGGACAGCGGAAGACACTGAAGCTTTCTTT
- TRBJ2-1 TRBV7-9 few CASSFTGSYNEQFF TGTGCCAGCAGCTTTACAGGGTCCTACAATGAGCAGTTCTTC
- TRBJ2-3 TRBV12-3/TRBV12-4 - CASSPRSQAQYF TGTGCCAGCAGTCCCCGGAGTCAAGCGCAGTATTTT
- TRBJ2-7 TRBV24-1 - CATSDFRGGRYEQYF TGTGCCACCAGTGATTTCAGGGGCGGGCGGTACGAGCAGTACTTC
- TRBJ2-5 TRBV4-1 many CASSQDSFKTQYF TGCGCCAGCAGCCAAGATTCCTTCAAGACCCAGTACTTC
TRBD1 TRBJ1-2 TRBV28 many CASSSPGQGAYGYTF TGTGCCAGCAGCTCTCCGGGACAGGGGGCCTATGGCTACACCTTC
- TRBJ1-4 TRBV20-1 many CSAKDTTNEKLFF TGCAGTGCTAAGGATACAACTAATGAAAAACTGTTTTTT
- TRBJ1-6 TRBV7-9 many CASSSFLEERSPLHF TGTGCCAGCAGTTCTTTTTTGGAGGAACGATCACCCCTCCACTTT
TRBD2 TRBJ2-2 TRBV7-9 few CASRPGLAGVGELFF TGTGCCAGCAGACCGGGACTAGCGGGAGTCGGGGAGCTGTTTTTT
- TRBJ1-1 TRBV27 many CASSLFPVRLNTEAFF TGTGCCAGCAGTTTATTCCCTGTGAGACTTAACACTGAAGCTTTCTTT
- TRBJ2-3 TRBV18 few CASSPAGLSDTQYF TGTGCCAGCTCACCCGCGGGACTTTCAGATACGCAGTATTTT
- TRBJ1-5 TRBV4-3 few CASSRGRTNQPQHF TGCGCCAGCAGTCGAGGGCGGACTAATCAGCCCCAGCATTTT
TRBD2 TRBJ2-7 TRBV20-1 many CSARTRTSGYEQYF TGCAGTGCTCGAACCCGGACTAGCGGTTACGAGCAGTACTTC
- TRBJ1-1 TRBV3-1 - CASSPGSVNTEAFF TGTGCCAGCAGCCCGGGATCTGTGAACACTGAAGCTTTCTTT
- TRBJ2-3 TRBV29-1 many CSVQTAGALDTQYF TGCAGCGTCCAAACGGCCGGGGCCCTAGATACGCAGTATTTT
TRBD1 TRBJ2-1 TRBV2 few CASTPAGTAEQFF TGTGCCAGCACTCCCGCCGGGACAGCTGAGCAGTTCTTC
TRBD2 TRBJ2-3 TRBV29-1 many CSVDQLAGGPADTQYF TGCAGCGTTGACCAGCTTGCGGGAGGGCCGGCAGATACGCAGTATTTT
- TRBJ2-5 TRBV6-6 many CASSRRGQKETQYF TGTGCCAGCAGCCGAAGGGGCCAGAAAGAGACCCAGTACTTC
TRBD2 TRBJ2-7 TRBV20-1 many CSASTSGGITYEQYF TGCAGTGCTAGTACTAGCGGGGGCATAACCTACGAGCAGTACTTC
TRBD2 TRBJ2-1 TRBV20-1 many CSARWEASGYNEQFF TGCAGTGCTAGATGGGAGGCTAGCGGTTACAATGAGCAGTTCTTC